The rows below give T cell receptor beta chains drawn from one sample of a study of blood T cell repertoires in COVID-19. TCRdb's copy holds only in-frame clones and misses some; the assay was immunoSEQ multiplex PCR. This table holds around 110,000 clones, approximately 82% found once. The sample consisted of peripheral blood. The origin of the receptors is a man aged 65 to 85 with active or convalescent COVID-19. The CDR3 runs from the conserved cysteine through the conserved F or W. A D gene is named only where the DNA matches it firmly. Rows give clone size only sometimes, using once, few, many, or a class for an expanded clone.

d_gene	j_gene	abundance	v_gene	CDR3aa	CDR3nt
TRBD1	TRBJ2-7	NA	TRBV6-2/TRBV6-3	CASSYRTGTVYEQYF	TGTGCCAGCAGTTACAGGACAGGGACGGTCTACGAGCAGTACTTC
TRBD1	TRBJ2-1	NA	TRBV11-2	CASSWGTGGYNEQFF	TGTGCCAGCAGCTGGGGGACAGGGGGCTACAATGAGCAGTTCTTC
NA	TRBJ2-5	NA	TRBV28	CASSLRGILQETQYF	TGTGCCAGCAGTTTAAGGGGCATCCTTCAAGAGACCCAGTACTTC
NA	TRBJ1-1	NA	TRBV12-3/TRBV12-4	CASSRVFTEAFF	TGTGCCAGCAGTCGGGTTTTCACTGAAGCTTTCTTT
NA	TRBJ1-5	once	TRBV21-1	CASSTRGQGHQPQHF	TGTGCCAGCAGCACCAGGGGGCAGGGTCATCAGCCCCAGCATTTT
NA	TRBJ2-1	NA	TRBV6-5	CASTPKGGDNEQFF	TGTGCCAGCACCCCAAAAGGCGGCGACAATGAGCAGTTCTTC
NA	TRBJ2-3	NA	TRBV7-9	CASSLGGTSTDTQYF	TGTGCCAGCAGCTTGGGCGGGACTAGCACAGATACGCAGTATTTT
TRBD1	TRBJ2-2	NA	TRBV28	CASSSPPTGSGELFF	TGTGCCAGCAGTTCCCCCCCGACAGGGTCCGGGGAGCTGTTTTTT
NA	TRBJ1-1	NA	TRBV6-2/TRBV6-3	CASSPAGIGGNTEAFF	TGTGCCAGCAGCCCGGCGGGGATCGGAGGGAACACTGAAGCTTTCTTT
NA	TRBJ2-3	NA	TRBV3-1/TRBV3-2	CASSQGQSAQYF	TGTGCCAGCAGCCAAGGACAGTCGGCGCAGTATTTT
TRBD1	TRBJ2-1	NA	TRBV28	CASSPPDRVRNEQFF	TGTGCCAGCAGTCCCCCGGACAGGGTAAGAAATGAGCAGTTCTTC
TRBD1	TRBJ1-1	NA	TRBV10-1	CASSGTGGNEKNTEAFF	TGCGCCAGCAGTGGGACAGGGGGAAATGAGAAGAACACTGAAGCTTTCTTT
TRBD1	TRBJ1-3	once	TRBV4-3	CASSPRPIQGNSGNTIYF	TGCGCCAGCAGCCCAAGACCAATACAGGGGAACTCTGGAAACACCATATATTTT
NA	TRBJ2-2	NA	TRBV9	CASSVGGRTNTGELFF	TGTGCCAGCAGCGTAGGAGGCAGGACAAACACCGGGGAGCTGTTTTTT
TRBD2	TRBJ2-7	NA	TRBV11-2	CASSATSKGLRSYEQYF	TGTGCCAGCAGCGCAACCAGCAAGGGACTACGCTCCTACGAGCAGTACTTC
NA	TRBJ1-6	NA	TRBV28	CASRGGSKDSPLHF	TGTGCCAGCAGGGGGGGTTCTAAGGATTCACCCCTCCACTTT
NA	TRBJ2-7	NA	TRBV21-1	CASTISPHRDRVDGSSYEQYF	TGTGCCAGCACCATCTCCCCCCATCGGGACAGGGTGGACGGGAGCTCCTACGAGCAGTACTTC
TRBD1	TRBJ1-1	NA	TRBV2	CASTLGGTAEAFF	TGTGCCAGCACTCTGGGCGGGACAGCTGAAGCTTTCTTT
NA	TRBJ1-5	NA	TRBV3-1/TRBV3-2	CASSQAWGGNQPQHF	TGTGCCAGCAGCCAGGCTTGGGGGGGCAATCAGCCCCAGCATTTT
TRBD1	TRBJ1-1	NA	TRBV10-3	CAISAGTVSEAFF	TGTGCCATCAGCGCCGGGACAGTTTCTGAAGCTTTCTTT
NA	TRBJ2-3	NA	TRBV5-5	CASSLVLVTQYF	TGTGCCAGCAGCTTGGTGCTAGTTACGCAGTATTTT
NA	TRBJ2-3	NA	TRBV6-2/TRBV6-3	CASSSVSGQNPTDTQYF	TGTGCCAGCAGTTCAGTGTCCGGACAAAACCCCACAGATACGCAGTATTTT
NA	TRBJ2-3	NA	TRBV19	CASRRNRAQGDTQYF	TGTGCCAGTAGGAGGAACAGGGCCCAGGGAGATACGCAGTATTTT
NA	TRBJ1-2	NA	TRBV12-3/TRBV12-4	CASSSFDRLGYTF	TGTGCCAGCAGTTCGTTTGACAGGCTCGGCTACACCTTC
NA	TRBJ1-2	NA	TRBV28	CASSPDTRLWGYTF	TGTGCCAGCAGTCCCGACACACGGCTATGGGGCTACACCTTC
TRBD1	TRBJ2-2	few	TRBV25-1	CASRTGHGELFF	TGTGCCAGCAGGACAGGGCACGGGGAGCTGTTTTTT
NA	TRBJ1-1	NA	TRBV27	CASSWRSWTEAFF	TGTGCCAGCAGTTGGCGGTCTTGGACTGAAGCTTTCTTT
NA	TRBJ1-4	NA	TRBV7-8	CASSLRFDEKLFF	TGTGCCAGCAGCTTACGGTTTGATGAAAAACTGTTTTTT
NA	TRBJ2-2	once	TRBV29-1	CSVDLGGPGELFF	TGCAGCGTTGATTTGGGGGGACCCGGGGAGCTGTTTTTT
TRBD2	TRBJ2-3	NA	TRBV7-8	CASSSSGAVTDTQYF	TGTGCCAGCAGCTCCAGCGGGGCAGTAACAGATACGCAGTATTTT
NA	TRBJ1-4	NA	TRBV11-3	CASSLHSDEKLFF	TGTGCCAGCAGCCTACACAGTGACGAAAAACTGTTTTTT
NA	TRBJ2-7	NA	TRBV28	CASSTSTAAEQYF	TGTGCCAGCAGCACTAGTACAGCGGCCGAGCAGTACTTC
TRBD1	TRBJ1-1	once	TRBV5-1	CASSAGGFNTEAFF	TGCGCCAGCAGCGCAGGGGGCTTTAACACTGAAGCTTTCTTT
NA	TRBJ1-2	NA	TRBV27	CASSPFPGPDGGYTF	TGTGCCAGCAGTCCTTTCCCCGGCCCAGACGGGGGCTACACCTTC
NA	TRBJ1-2	NA	TRBV30	CAWSVAQYYGYTF	TGTGCCTGGAGTGTAGCGCAGTACTATGGCTACACCTTC
NA	TRBJ2-7	NA	TRBV18	CASSPHLSEQYF	TGTGCCAGCTCACCACACTTAAGCGAGCAGTACTTC
NA	TRBJ2-5	NA	TRBV6-1	CASSESLETQYF	TGTGCCAGCAGTGAATCCCTAGAGACCCAGTACTTC
TRBD1	TRBJ2-2	NA	TRBV7-9	CASSWMGQTGELFF	TGTGCCAGCAGCTGGATGGGACAGACCGGGGAGCTGTTTTTT
NA	TRBJ2-7	NA	TRBV7-3	CASSSQYSDYDEQYF	TGTGCCAGCAGCTCCCAATACAGTGATTACGACGAGCAGTACTTC
TRBD2	TRBJ2-1	once	TRBV18	CASSPSPSGSQFF	TGTGCCAGCTCACCATCTCCAAGCGGGAGTCAGTTCTTC
NA	TRBJ1-2	NA	TRBV18	CASSPAWEANYGYTF	TGTGCCAGCTCACCTGCCTGGGAGGCTAACTATGGCTACACCTTC
TRBD1	TRBJ1-6	once	TRBV25-1	CASRSHRGSPLHF	TGTGCCTCACGGAGTCACAGGGGTTCACCCCTCCACTTT
NA	TRBJ1-2	NA	TRBV7-9	CASSLNSGVGYTF	TGTGCCAGCAGCTTAAACTCAGGGGTTGGCTACACCTTC
NA	TRBJ2-7	many	TRBV27	CASSPLSLPSSYEQYF	TGTGCCAGCAGCCCCTTGTCACTTCCTAGCTCCTACGAGCAGTACTTC
TRBD1	TRBJ1-1	few	TRBV5-1	CASIDPQGAGTEAFF	TGCGCCAGCATCGACCCGCAGGGGGCTGGCACTGAAGCTTTCTTT
TRBD1	TRBJ1-1	few	TRBV2	CASNTGGSTEAFF	TGTGCCAGTAACACAGGGGGCTCTACTGAAGCTTTCTTT